This TCR beta chain was sequenced during a study of T cells in Graves' hyperthyroidism and ophthalmopathy. Looking at the study overall: Specimen type is peripheral blood, collected at initial diagnosis prior to any treatment.

The V gene's germline CDR1 is LGHDT and CDR2 YNNKEL (reference sequence). With V trimmed by 4 bases and J by 9 bases, 4 bases remained unmatched. The CDR3 consists of 14 residues. Using RNA transcripts as the source, TCR beta CDR3 regions were amplified. HTBI primers drove first-round RT-PCR of the TCR CDR3. TCRdb called the multiplex PCR reads again in MiXCR, with one record for every CDR3 protein. The table lists hundreds of thousands of distinct CDR3 sequences, about a sixth of them singletons, with approximately 3.8% in the top ten. Broader study findings: Most expanded thyroid clonotypes above 0.001 recurred in blood. For ophthalmopathy, model prediction preceded onset by a median around six months.

At least ten counts were recorded for this clonotype. As yet, its antigen is unknown. The chain carries TRBV3-1 and TRBJ2-1; 12 bases match TRBD2. The origin of this receptor is a woman in her twenties or thirties with Graves' hyperthyroidism. Sequencing used blood. CDR3 region: CASSRLAGATEQFF. The CDR3 DNA reads TGTGCCAGCAGCCGACTAGCGGGAGCTACTGAGCAGTTCTTC.